This T cell receptor (beta chain) was sequenced in a study of monozygotic twins with inflammatory bowel disease. Phlebotomy per donor yielded a single 2.5 ml blood sample. The germline gives CDR1 KGHSH, CDR2 LQKENI. CDR3 length equals 13 residues. Study-level results: Possibly because of limited power, concordant and discordant twins showed no difference in repertoire similarity.

Comments on this clonotype: Its antigen is currently unknown.

During cDNA synthesis, UMIs that each contained a 6-nucleotide sample barcode were added by means of template switching. For each CDR3 protein, TCRdb gives one entry from its re-call of the 5' RACE reads, without DNA. This sample's table has under 350,000 distinct CDR3 sequences. The V and J genes are TRBV18 and TRBJ2-5; TCRdb's D gene call, TRBD1, goes unchecked for lack of DNA. The receptor was derived from a human donor with ulcerative colitis or Crohn's disease, or a healthy co-twin of an affected twin (not recorded which). The sequenced sample consisted of blood. Here the CDR3 reads CASSRNRGETQYF.